The next 22 T cell receptor beta chains were all read from a single sample in a study of blood T cell repertoires in COVID-19. TCRdb's table, derived via immunoSEQ multiplex PCR, lists solely in-frame clones and lacks some. Among approximately 270,000 clones, roughly 85% were seen once, and the ten largest hold roughly 4%. The sequenced material came from PBMCs or T cells enriched from blood (not recorded which). The receptors derive from a woman in her twenties or thirties who had recovered from COVID-19.

This chain connects TRBV7-9 to TRBJ2-1; D is possibly TRBD1 (6 bases). The V gene's germline CDR1 is SEHNR and CDR2 FQNEAQ (reference sequence). Between the trimmed V and J ends, which lost 4 bases and 6 bases, there was a span of 13 bases. The length of the CDR3 is 14 residues. The CDR3 DNA reads as TGTGCCAGCAGCTCACGGGACAACAGCAATGAGCAGTTCTTC. This gives the protein CASSSRDNSNEQFF.

The chain carries TRBV2 and TRBJ2-7; 7 bases are a match to TRBD1. The germline V gene encodes CDR1 SNHLY and CDR2 FYNNEI. The ends lost 8 bases at V and 2 bases at J; junction bases unmatched: 6. The length of the CDR3 is 13 residues. Written as DNA, the CDR3 is TGTGCCAGCCACAGGGGAGCCCCCTACGAGCAGTACTTC. This encodes CASHRGAPYEQYF. Full variable domain (outside the CDR3, taken from reference TRBV2 and TRBJ2-7): EPEVTQTPSHQVTQMGQEVILRCVPISNHLYFYWYRQILGQKVEFLVSFYNNEISEKSEIFDDQFSVERPDGSNFTLKIRSTKLEDSAMYFCASHRGAPYEQYFGPGTRLTVT.

The chain has TRBV9 and TRBJ2-3; 7 bases line up with TRBD2. The germline CDR1 and CDR2 sequences are SGDLS and YYNGEE. The CDR3 runs to 16 residues. J was trimmed by 2 bases and V by 4 bases; bases with no gene match: 10. The CDR3 bases are TGTGCCAGCAGCCCCCCAGCGGGACCAAACACAGATACGCAGTATTTT. Its translation is CASSPPAGPNTDTQYF.

This chain links TRBV27 with TRBJ2-7; D is undetermined. V shed 3 bases and J shed 2 bases, with 20 bases lying between them. Germline CDR1 is MNHEY and CDR2 is SMNVEV (reference sequence). The CDR3 covers 17 residues. The CDR3, as DNA: TGTGCCAGCAGTTTGGGCGAACCCCTGGTGCCCACCTACGAGCAGTACTTC. As protein: CASSLGEPLVPTYEQYF.

This clone has more than one count but fewer than ten. The genes are TRBV2 and TRBJ1-3, with 7 bases identical to TRBD1. Germline V CDR1 and CDR2: SNHLY, FYNNEI. The CDR3 runs to 15 residues. With V trimmed by 4 bases and J by 4 bases, 7 bases remained unmatched. The DNA for the CDR3 is TGTGCCAGCAGTGTGGAGACAGGGTCCGGAAACACCATATATTTT. The encoded protein is CASSVETGSGNTIYF.

This clone was found once. J is TRBJ2-5 and V is TRBV7-3; possible D gene TRBD1, 5 bases. From germline, CDR1 is SGHTA and CDR2 FQGTGA. The CDR3 consists of 14 residues. With 2 bases removed from V and 1 base from J, the gap between germline ends came to 8 bases. In DNA form, the CDR3 reads TGTGCCAGCAGCTTAGGGCAGGGCCAAGAGACCCAGTACTTC. Translated: CASSLGQGQETQYF. Variable domain in full (rest from reference TRBV7-3 and TRBJ2-5): GAGVSQTPSNKVTEKGKYVELRCDPISGHTALYWYRQSLGQGPEFLIYFQGTGAADDSGLPNDRFFAVRPEGSVSTLKIQRTERGDSAVYLCASSLGQGQETQYFGPGTRLLVL.

This chain connects TRBV27 to TRBJ2-3, with 8 bases aligning to TRBD1. Losses at the gene ends were 8 bases for V and 5 bases for J; bases not matched to a gene: 6. Germline V gene sequence: CDR1 MNHEY, CDR2 SMNVEV (reference sequence). This CDR3 spans 13 amino acids. CDR3 amino acids: CASRDRGEDTQYF. The CDR3 DNA follows: TGTGCCAGCCGCGACAGGGGCGAAGATACGCAGTATTTT.

As concerns this clone: Other DNA variants within this sample encode the same CDR3. The V and J genes are TRBV29-1 and TRBJ2-3; no reliable D call. Germline CDR1 is SQVTM and CDR2 is ANQGSEA. The CDR3 contains 13 residues. Trimming removed 3 bases at V and 1 base at J, with 8 bases between. This CDR3 reads CSVDSAGTDTQYF. The CDR3 coding sequence is TGCAGCGTTGATTCGGCGGGCACAGATACGCAGTATTTT.

V usage is TRBV18 and J usage is TRBJ2-7; 9 nucleotides match TRBD1. The trim removed 2 bases at V and 1 base at J, leaving 6 bases unmatched. Germline values: CDR1 KGHSH, CDR2 LQKENI. The length of the CDR3 is 16 residues. The CDR3 spells CASSPVAGQGSYEQYF. The CDR3 DNA reads as TGTGCCAGCTCACCAGTTGCCGGACAGGGGTCCTACGAGCAGTACTTC.

The rearrangement links TRBV5-6 to TRBJ2-1, with D unresolved. Germline lookup yields CDR1 SGHDT and CDR2 YYEEEE. This CDR3 is 15 amino acids long. Trimming cost V 4 bases and J 2 bases, with 13 bases left between them. CDR3 sequence reads: CASSPLTYTYNEQFF. The CDR3 region has the DNA TGTGCCAGCAGCCCGCTCACGTACACCTACAATGAGCAGTTCTTC.

The V gene is TRBV18, the J gene TRBJ2-3; D is uncertain. The V gene's germline CDR1 is KGHSH and CDR2 LQKENI. This CDR3 has 13 residues. V dropped 3 bases and J dropped 4 bases, with 8 bases sitting between them. CDR3 nucleotides: TGTGCCAGCTCACCGAGGATGTCAGATACGCAGTATTTT. Residues: CASSPRMSDTQYF.

In nucleotides, the CDR3 is TGTGCCAGCAGCCGAACAGGGGTAGGAGGCTACACCTTC. It codes for CASSRTGVGGYTF. The V and J genes are TRBV14 and TRBJ1-2, with TRBD1 matching 7 bases. After removal of 4 bases from V and 8 bases from J, the junction contained 7 bases not matched to a gene. Per germline, CDR1 SGHDN and CDR2 FVKESK. This CDR3 contains 13 residues.

As for this clone: In the same sample, other DNA sequences code for this CDR3. The rearrangement joins TRBV9 to TRBJ1-2, with D uncertain. The V and J ends lost 0 bases and 3 bases respectively, with 6 bases between them. The germline V gene has CDR1 SGDLS and CDR2 YYNGEE. The CDR3 sequence is 13 residues long. The CDR3 DNA reads as TGTGCCAGCAGCGTAGGCTCAGACTATGGCTACACCTTC. Its translation: CASSVGSDYGYTF.

The chain combines TRBV15 with TRBJ1-3; no definite D call. The CDR3 has 14 amino acids. The germline CDR1 and CDR2 sequences are LNHNV and YYDKDF (reference sequence). V lost 5 bases to trimming and J lost 0 bases, with 8 bases between them. The CDR3 protein is CATSPENSGNTIYF. CDR3 sequence (DNA): TGTGCCACCAGCCCAGAAAACTCTGGAAACACCATATATTTT.

The genes are TRBV30 and TRBJ1-2; TRBD1 matches 7 bases. CDR3 length equals 12 residues. V lost 7 bases to trimming and J lost 4 bases; unmatched junction nucleotides: 6. The germline V gene encodes CDR1 GTSNPN and CDR2 SVGIG (reference sequence). The CDR3: CALNRGGYGYTF. The CDR3 region has the DNA TGTGCCTTAAACAGGGGTGGCTATGGCTACACCTTC.

Only a few counts were recorded for this clone. The chain couples TRBV6-4 to TRBJ2-1; TRBD2 agrees at 8 bases. This CDR3 has 14 residues. Germline V gives CDR1 MRHNA, CDR2 SNTAGT. The ends lost 4 bases at V and 6 bases at J; junction bases unmatched: 5. CDR3 DNA sequence: TGTGCCAGCAGTGTCGGACTAGCCAGCAATGAGCAGTTCTTC. It translates to CASSVGLASNEQFF.

This chain links TRBV18 with TRBJ2-1; weak D call: TRBD1 (6 bases). CDR1 and CDR2 from the germline V gene are KGHSH and LQKENI. This CDR3 is 14 amino acids long. Trimming left V 5 bases short and J 10 bases short, with 18 bases between. Written as DNA, the CDR3 is TGTGCCAGCTCATCCCCGTACAGGGTGGAGGAGCAGTTCTTC. Protein: CASSSPYRVEEQFF.

This clone was recorded only once. This rearrangement joins TRBV3-1 (or the pseudogene TRBV3-2) to TRBJ2-1; D is possibly TRBD2 (5 bases). Germline CDR1 reads LGHDT; CDR2 reads YNNKEL (reference sequence). Trimming took 5 bases from V and 2 from J, leaving 22 bases between them. The CDR3 sequence is 18 residues long. The CDR3 region is CASSGVMRVYQTYNEQFF. In nucleotides, the CDR3 is TGTGCCAGCAGCGGCGTCATGCGGGTTTACCAGACCTACAATGAGCAGTTCTTC.

The chain is built from TRBV4-1 and TRBJ2-3, with D maybe TRBD2 (5 bases). CDR3 length: 16 amino acids. Germline CDR1 and CDR2: MGHRA and YSYEKL. V was cut by 3 bases and J by 0 bases, with 13 bases left in between. The CDR3 sequence: CASSQIREYSTDTQYF. The CDR3 DNA is TGCGCCAGCAGCCAGATCCGGGAATATAGCACAGATACGCAGTATTTT.

The chain combines TRBV3-1 (or the pseudogene TRBV3-2) with TRBJ2-3, with TRBD2 as a possible D gene (6 bases). The germline V and J ends were trimmed by 0 bases and 4 bases, with 26 bases remaining between them. CDR1 LGHDT and CDR2 YNNKEL come from the germline V gene (reference sequence). This CDR3 has 20 residues. CDR3 region: CASSQEVEGGIVPSADTQYF. For the CDR3, the DNA is TGTGCCAGCAGCCAAGAGGTGGAGGGAGGAATAGTCCCCTCGGCAGATACGCAGTATTTT.

The chain joins TRBV28 to TRBJ2-7; D is possibly TRBD1 (5 bases). The germline V gene has CDR1 MDHEN and CDR2 SYDVKM. CDR3 length: 9 residues. V lost 11 bases and J lost 6, with 8 bases in between. The CDR3 coding sequence is TGTGCCGCAGGGATCGAGCAGTACTTC. Encoded protein: CAAGIEQYF. The complete variable domain, with remaining parts taken from reference TRBV28 and TRBJ2-7, reads DVKVTQSSRYLVKRTGEKVFLECVQDMDHENMFWYRQDPGLGLRLIYFSYDVKMKEKGDIPEGYSVSREKKERFSLILESASTNQTSMYLCAAGIEQYFGPGTRLTVT.

The chain is built from TRBV5-1 and TRBJ2-2, with 12 bases identical to TRBD1. Germline CDR1 is SGHRS and CDR2 is YFSETQ. V lost 5 bases to trimming and J lost 6 bases; unmatched junction nucleotides: 5. The CDR3 is 15 amino acids. The DNA for the CDR3 is TGCGCCAGCAGTTCAGGGGACAGGGGGCCCGGGGAGCTGTTTTTT. Its translation: CASSSGDRGPGELFF. Full variable domain (missing parts from reference TRBV5-1 and TRBJ2-2): KAGVTQTPRYLIKTRGQQVTLSCSPISGHRSVSWYQQTPGQGLQFLFEYFSETQRNKGNFPGRFSGRQFSNSRSEMNVSTLELGDSALYLCASSSGDRGPGELFFGEGSRLTVL.